The 22 T cell receptor beta chains below come from one sample, sequenced in a study of beta chain features in type 1 diabetes (dated by TCRdb to the late 2010s). The protocol used for the library was the immunoSEQ multiplex PCR assay. The entire amount of isolated RNA was reverse transcribed using the High Capacity cDNA Reverse Transcription Kit, so the sequenced TCRB transcripts were expressed ones. TCRdb re-hosts the immuneACCESS table, in-frame sequences only. Its copies lack some clones; in the studies checked, an unresolved V gene accounts for under half of them, and the cause for the rest is not known. The sample contains about 320,000 clones, 11% to 15% of them found a single time. The ten largest clones represent about 6.6% of the sample. Material for sequencing was central memory CD4+ T cells from blood. The receptors were gathered from a man between 25 and 39 years old in good health.

This clone was counted between two and nine times. The V gene is TRBV11-1, the J gene TRBJ1-2, with 7 nucleotides matching TRBD1. The CDR3 covers 15 residues. Germline values: CDR1 SGHAT, CDR2 FQDESV (reference sequence). J was trimmed by 4 bases and V by 5 bases; bases with no gene match: 10. The DNA for the CDR3 is TGTGCCAGCAGCGCCAGACAGGGTTTCGGCTATGGCTACACCTTC. It is translated as CASSARQGFGYGYTF.

The chain links TRBV29-1 to TRBJ2-1; TRBD1 matches at 10 bases. J was trimmed by 2 bases and V by 4 bases; bases with no gene match: 5. CDR3 length: 15 residues. CDR1 and CDR2 from the germline V gene are SQVTM and ANQGSEA. The CDR3 is CSVALGQGAYNEQFF. CDR3 in DNA: TGCAGCGTTGCCTTAGGACAGGGGGCCTACAATGAGCAGTTCTTC.

This clone was detected a few times. The gene calls are TRBV10-3 and TRBJ2-2, with 9 positions matching TRBD2. The germline V gene encodes CDR1 ENHRY and CDR2 SYGVKD. This CDR3 comprises 16 residues. V gave up 5 bases and J gave up 2 bases; unmatched junction bases: 6. In DNA form, the CDR3 reads TGTGCCATCAGTCAGCTGACTAGCGGTAACACCGGGGAGCTGTTTTTT. Translated: CAISQLTSGNTGELFF.

The V call is TRBV5-1, the J call TRBJ1-2; a weak D match, TRBD1 (5 bases). The CDR3 spans 14 residues. Germline CDR1 reads SGHRS; CDR2 reads YFSETQ. Trimming left V 3 bases short and J 2 bases short, with 11 bases between. CDR3 DNA: TGCGCCAGCAGCTGGGACCGGGCAAACTATGGCTACACCTTC. This sequence encodes CASSWDRANYGYTF. Variable domain in full (rest from reference TRBV5-1 and TRBJ1-2): KAGVTQTPRYLIKTRGQQVTLSCSPISGHRSVSWYQQTPGQGLQFLFEYFSETQRNKGNFPGRFSGRQFSNSRSEMNVSTLELGDSALYLCASSWDRANYGYTFGSGTRLTVV.

A remark on this clone: At one end the junction does not follow the germline gene, possibly because of a read error. This chain joins TRBV7-2 and TRBJ1-1; TRBD1 is a possible D gene (6 bases). The CDR3 has 15 residues. From germline, CDR1 is SGHTA and CDR2 FQGNSA. CDR3 bases: TGCGCCAGCAGCCAAGAACGGACAGTGAACACTGAAGCTTTCTTT. This gives the protein CASSQERTVNTEAFF.

This clone appeared a few times. The genes are TRBV19 and TRBJ2-1, with a weak D call TRBD2 (5 bases). CDR3 length: 15 amino acids. Per the germline V gene, CDR1 is LNHDA and CDR2 is SQIVND (reference sequence). V lost 5 bases and J 2 bases, leaving 13 bases between the germline ends. CDR3 protein: CASSLALGAYNEQFF. Here the CDR3 DNA reads TGTGCCAGTAGTCTAGCCCTCGGAGCCTACAATGAGCAGTTCTTC.

Notes on this clone: This sample also contains other DNA sequences that code for the same CDR3. V usage is TRBV9 and J usage is TRBJ2-1; 7 bases fit TRBD2. The germline V gene has CDR1 SGDLS and CDR2 YYNGEE. CDR3 length: 15 residues. V lost 2 bases and J lost 4; bases outside the gene matches: 6. Here the CDR3 DNA reads TGTGCCAGCAGCGTCCGACTAGCCGGATACAATGAGCAGTTCTTC. It codes for CASSVRLAGYNEQFF.

This rearrangement joins TRBV7-2 to TRBJ1-6; D unclear. The CDR3 length is 15 residues. V was shortened by 2 bases and J by 6 bases, with 11 bases between the two germline ends. CDR1 and CDR2 from the germline V gene are SGHTA and FQGNSA. CDR3 region: CASSLMWGRNSPLHF. CDR3 DNA: TGTGCCAGCAGCTTAATGTGGGGTCGTAATTCACCCCTCCACTTT. Using reference TRBV7-2 and TRBJ1-6 for the parts outside the CDR3, the full variable domain is GAGVSQSPSNKVTEKGKDVELRCDPISGHTALYWYRQSLGQGLEFLIYFQGNSAPDKSGLPSDRFSAERTGGSVSTLTIQRTQQEDSAVYLCASSLMWGRNSPLHFGNGTRLTVT.

The sample holds a few counts of this clone. The genes are TRBV5-6 and TRBJ2-3; D might be TRBD2 (6 bases). With 2 bases removed from V and 1 base from J, the gap between germline ends came to 11 bases. The germline gives CDR1 SGHDT, CDR2 YYEEEE. CDR3 length equals 15 residues. This CDR3 is CASSLTPSGTDTQYF. CDR3 DNA sequence: TGTGCCAGCAGCTTAACGCCTAGCGGCACAGATACGCAGTATTTT.

This clone showed up just a few times. As DNA, the CDR3 is TGTGCCAGCAAGGACAGGGCGAATGAGCAGTTCTTC. Residues: CASKDRANEQFF. The chain has TRBV7-3 and TRBJ2-1; 8 bases match TRBD1. The CDR3 sequence is 12 residues long. CDR1 is SGHTA, CDR2 FQGTGA, per germline. The V gene end was trimmed by 7 bases and the J gene end by 7 bases; junction bases not matched to a gene: 3. Combining the CDR3 with reference TRBV7-3 and TRBJ2-1 gives the whole variable domain GAGVSQTPSNKVTEKGKYVELRCDPISGHTALYWYRQSLGQGPEFLIYFQGTGAADDSGLPNDRFFAVRPEGSVSTLKIQRTERGDSAVYLCASKDRANEQFFGPGTRLTVL.

The chain carries TRBV14 and TRBJ2-7; D gene unclear. The CDR3 is made up of 11 amino acids. Deletions cut 4 bases from V and 4 bases from J, with 5 bases between. CDR1 and CDR2 from the germline V gene are SGHDN and FVKESK. As DNA, the CDR3 is TGTGCCAGCAGCCGGTCTTACGAGCAGTACTTC. It yields the protein CASSRSYEQYF. Based on the CDR3 plus reference TRBV14 and TRBJ2-7, the full variable domain is EAGVTQFPSHSVIEKGQTVTLRCDPISGHDNLYWYRRVMGKEIKFLLHFVKESKQDESGMPNNRFLAERTGGTYSTLKVQPAELEDSGVYFCASSRSYEQYFGPGTRLTVT.

The chain links TRBV5-5 to TRBJ2-1, with D possibly being TRBD2 (6 bases). The V end lost 3 bases, the J end lost 3 bases, and 13 bases lay between the germline ends. Germline CDR1 and CDR2: SGHKS and YYEKEE (reference sequence). CDR3 length equals 15 residues. The CDR3 sequence: CASSSPGTGYNEQFF. The CDR3 region has the DNA TGTGCCAGCAGCTCGCCCGGGACTGGCTACAATGAGCAGTTCTTC.

This clone was picked up a small number of times. The chain carries TRBV30 and TRBJ1-2; D unclear. V lost 0 bases and J 8 bases, leaving 13 bases between the germline ends. This CDR3 spans 13 amino acids. The V gene's germline CDR1 is GTSNPN and CDR2 SVGIG (reference sequence). The CDR3 DNA follows: TGTGCCTGGAGTGTACCTGAGGGAGGCGGCTACACCTTC. Translated, it gives CAWSVPEGGGYTF.

This clone was seen a handful of times. The chain couples TRBV6-1 to TRBJ2-1; D is uncertain. Germline-derived CDR1 and CDR2 are MNHNS and SASEGT. The CDR3 is 13 amino acids. Trimming took off 5 bases at V and 7 bases at J, with 12 bases between the two ends. CDR3 sequence: CASSNQRANEQFF. In DNA, the CDR3 is TGTGCCAGCAGTAATCAACGGGCGAATGAGCAGTTCTTC.

J is TRBJ1-2 and V is TRBV14, with D hard to call. Per the germline V gene, CDR1 is SGHDN and CDR2 is FVKESK. V gave up 0 bases and J gave up 5 bases, with 19 bases separating them. There are 17 residues in the CDR3. The CDR3 loop reads CASSQDPAREKAYGYTF. In DNA form, the CDR3 reads TGTGCCAGCAGCCAAGATCCCGCAAGGGAGAAGGCTTATGGCTACACCTTC.

This chain uses TRBV5-4 with TRBJ2-5, with 10 bases identical to TRBD2. Germline trimming cut 2 bases from V and 2 bases from J; bases unmatched to any gene: 3. From germline, CDR1 is SGHNT and CDR2 YYREEE (reference sequence). The CDR3 extends over 15 amino acids. The CDR3 DNA is TGTGCCAGCAGCTTACCTAGCGGGAGTCAAGAGACCCAGTACTTC. Its translation is CASSLPSGSQETQYF.

This clone has more than one count but fewer than ten. The chain carries TRBV5-4 and TRBJ1-1; possible D gene TRBD1, 5 bases. With 3 bases removed from V and 1 base from J, the gap between germline ends came to 10 bases. Germline CDR1 reads SGHNT; CDR2 reads YYREEE (reference sequence). This CDR3 is 14 amino acids long. The DNA of the CDR3 is TGTGCCAGCAGCTCGGGACTGCAGAACACTGAAGCTTTCTTT. It codes for CASSSGLQNTEAFF.

The genes are TRBV5-4 and TRBJ1-1, with a possible D match to TRBD1 (5 bases). Germline-derived CDR1 and CDR2 are SGHNT and YYREEE (reference sequence). This CDR3 has 14 amino acids. V lost 6 bases to trimming and J lost 1 base, with 13 bases between them. For the CDR3, the DNA is TGTGCCAGCACCCCGGGACTGGCGAACACTGAAGCTTTCTTT. Translating it yields CASTPGLANTEAFF.

This clone was counted at least ten times. Distinct nucleotide sequences in the sample also encode this CDR3. This chain connects TRBV28 to TRBJ1-2, with a tentative D call TRBD1 (6 bases). The V gene's germline CDR1 is MDHEN and CDR2 SYDVKM. With 6 bases removed from V and 0 bases from J, the gap between germline ends came to 11 bases. This CDR3 has 14 residues. The CDR3 region is CASSLGTTNYGYTF. For the CDR3, the DNA is TGTGCCAGCAGCTTAGGGACAACTAACTATGGCTACACCTTC.

For the CDR3, the DNA is TGTGCCAGCAGCTTCACAGGGGCGACCCTCAATGAGCAGTTCTTC. It codes for CASSFTGATLNEQFF. V gene TRBV5-6 combines with J gene TRBJ2-1, with 7 bases that match TRBD1. This CDR3 is built from 15 residues. CDR1 is SGHDT and CDR2 is YYEEEE in the germline V gene. V lost 2 bases to trimming and J lost 6 bases; unmatched junction nucleotides: 8.

This clone was picked up a small number of times. This specimen includes other DNA sequences encoding the same CDR3. The chain joins TRBV11-2 to TRBJ2-5; D is perhaps TRBD1 (7 bases). V was shortened by 1 base and J by 1 base, with 10 bases between the two germline ends. The CDR3 has 15 residues. Germline V CDR1 and CDR2: SGHAT, FQNNGV. The chain's CDR3 is CASSLGGTAQETQYF. The CDR3 DNA reads TGTGCCAGCAGCTTAGGCGGGACAGCCCAAGAGACCCAGTACTTC.

The sample holds one count of this clone. The V call is TRBV6-5, the J call TRBJ1-1; maybe TRBD1 (5 bases). In germline, CDR1 is MNHEY, CDR2 SVGAGI. The CDR3 is 12 amino acids. V was shortened by 2 bases and J by 8 bases, with 9 bases between the two germline ends. CDR3 protein: CASSYGAAEAFF. DNA of the CDR3: TGTGCCAGCAGTTACGGGGCAGCAGAAGCTTTCTTT.